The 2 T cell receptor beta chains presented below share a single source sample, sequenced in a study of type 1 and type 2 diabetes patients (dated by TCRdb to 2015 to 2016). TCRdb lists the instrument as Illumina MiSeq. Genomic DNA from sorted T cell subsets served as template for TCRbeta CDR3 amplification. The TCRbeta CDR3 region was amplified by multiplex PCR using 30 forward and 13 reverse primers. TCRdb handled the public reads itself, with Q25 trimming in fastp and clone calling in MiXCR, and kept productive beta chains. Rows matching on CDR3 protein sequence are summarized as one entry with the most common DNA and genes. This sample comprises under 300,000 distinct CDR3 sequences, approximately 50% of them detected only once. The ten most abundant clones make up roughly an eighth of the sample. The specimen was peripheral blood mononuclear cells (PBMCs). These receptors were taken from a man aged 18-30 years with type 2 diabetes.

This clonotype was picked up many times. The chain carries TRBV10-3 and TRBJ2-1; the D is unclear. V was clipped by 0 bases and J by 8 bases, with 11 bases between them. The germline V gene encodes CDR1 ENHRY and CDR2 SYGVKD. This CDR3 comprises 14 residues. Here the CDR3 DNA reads TGTGCCATCAGTGAGTCAGGCTCCGTGGATGAGCAGTTCTTC. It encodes CAISESGSVDEQFF.

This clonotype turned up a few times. CDR3: CASSVADHEQYF. The CDR3 nucleotides read TGTGCCAGCAGCGTAGCGGACCACGAGCAGTACTTC. The chain employs TRBV6-1 and TRBJ2-7; TRBD2 is a possible D gene (6 bases). The V gene's germline CDR1 is MNHNS and CDR2 SASEGT. CDR3 length equals 12 residues. V was trimmed by 6 bases and J by 5 bases, leaving 11 bases between them.